This is a list of T cell receptor beta chains from one sample in a study of regulatory and conventional T cells in RAG deficiency. Profiled with immunoSEQ multiplex PCR; TCRdb holds only in-frame clones, not every one. The data contain about 29,000 clones, 90% to 95% of them singletons. This sample also belongs to another study, concerning regulatory T cells.

Sequenced input: CD25- CD4+ T cells sorted from blood. These receptors were collected from a human donor in good health. Both conserved end residues are part of each CDR3. D genes are given only for firm matches. Clone size is not always given. Where it is, it says once, few, many or a class for expanded clones.

j_call clone_size v_call d_call cdr3_aa cdr3_nt
TRBJ1-4 - TRBV5-1 - CASSWTALNEKLFF TGCGCCAGCAGCTGGACAGCCCTTAATGAAAAACTGTTTTTT
TRBJ1-2 - TRBV5-1 - CASSLGGTYGYTF TGCGCCAGCAGCTTGGGAGGCACCTATGGCTACACCTTC
TRBJ2-3 - TRBV5-1 TRBD1 CASSTGDRVSTDTQYF TGCGCCAGCAGCACCGGGGACAGGGTTAGCACAGATACGCAGTATTTT
TRBJ2-7 - TRBV19 TRBD1 CASNSGTGSYEQYF TGTGCCAGTAACTCCGGGACAGGGTCCTACGAGCAGTACTTC
TRBJ1-6 once TRBV19 - CASGRGQRSYNSPLHF TGTGCCAGTGGCCGAGGACAGCGCTCCTATAATTCACCCCTCCACTTT
TRBJ1-1 few TRBV2 - CASRWTTTEAFF TGTGCCAGCAGATGGACAACGACTGAAGCTTTCTTT
TRBJ2-3 - TRBV11-2 TRBD1 CASSSTGTGRTDTQYF TGTGCCAGCAGCTCCACCGGGACAGGGAGGACAGATACGCAGTATTTT
TRBJ2-5 - TRBV12-5 TRBD2 CASGLAAKDQRGVMMETQYF TGTGCTAGTGGTTTGGCTGCAAAGGACCAGCGGGGAGTAATGATGGAGACCCAGTACTTC
TRBJ1-6 - TRBV15 - CATSGGGGNSPLHF TGTGCCACCAGCGGTGGGGGGGGGAATTCACCCCTCCACTTT
TRBJ1-4 - TRBV4-1 - CASSQPQPATNEKLFF TGCGCCAGCAGCCAACCACAGCCTGCAACTAATGAAAAACTGTTTTTT
TRBJ2-7 - TRBV5-4 TRBD1 CASSPGQGAYEQYF TGTGCCAGCAGCCCGGGACAGGGGGCCTACGAGCAGTACTTC
TRBJ2-1 - TRBV10-1 TRBD2 CASSDAQRGSYNEQFF TGCGCCAGCAGTGATGCCCAGCGGGGATCCTACAATGAGCAGTTCTTC
TRBJ1-2 - TRBV19 - CASSITPGTYGYTF TGTGCCAGTAGTATAACCCCAGGAACCTATGGCTACACCTTC
TRBJ2-1 - TRBV11-3 TRBD2 CASSLDGLAGEGDNEQFF TGTGCCAGCAGCTTAGACGGACTAGCGGGGGAAGGGGACAATGAGCAGTTCTTC
TRBJ2-6 - TRBV2 - CASSWTVPAYSGANVLTF TGTGCCAGCAGTTGGACAGTCCCGGCATACTCTGGGGCCAACGTCCTGACTTTC
TRBJ2-7 - TRBV11-2 - CASSFREFYEQYF TGTGCCAGCAGCTTCAGGGAATTCTACGAGCAGTACTTC
TRBJ1-4 once TRBV27 - CASSLIFGGTNEKLFF TGTGCCAGCAGTTTAATATTCGGGGGGACTAATGAAAAACTGTTTTTT
TRBJ2-1 few TRBV2 - CASRPGLSGVNEQFF TGTGCCAGCAGACCGGGACTCTCTGGGGTCAATGAGCAGTTCTTC
TRBJ2-5 - TRBV6-5 - CASSYSNLPQYF TGTGCCAGCAGTTACTCGAACCTACCCCAGTACTTC
TRBJ1-5 - TRBV4-1 TRBD1 CASRDYRGNGNQPQHF TGCGCCAGCAGAGATTACAGGGGTAACGGCAATCAGCCCCAGCATTTT
TRBJ2-3 - TRBV30 - CAWSGKRVTQYF TGTGCCTGGAGTGGGAAGAGGGTAACGCAGTATTTT
TRBJ1-4 few TRBV19 - CASSPIGTLGNEKLFF TGTGCCAGTAGTCCCATTGGGACACTAGGGAATGAAAAACTGTTTTTT
TRBJ1-4 - TRBV10-3 TRBD1 CAISESGQGTYEKLFF TGTGCCATCAGTGAGTCGGGACAGGGAACTTACGAAAAACTGTTTTTT
TRBJ2-7 once TRBV27 TRBD2 CASSSPLGRDEQYF TGTGCCAGCAGTTCACCTTTAGGGAGGGACGAGCAGTACTTC